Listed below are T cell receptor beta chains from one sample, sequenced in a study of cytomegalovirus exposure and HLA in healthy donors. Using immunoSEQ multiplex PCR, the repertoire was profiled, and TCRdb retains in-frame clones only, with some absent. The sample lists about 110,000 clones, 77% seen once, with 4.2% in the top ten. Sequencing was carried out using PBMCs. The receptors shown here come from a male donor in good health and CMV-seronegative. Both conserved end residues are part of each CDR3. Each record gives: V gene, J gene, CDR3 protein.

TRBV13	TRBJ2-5	CASSLRQETQYF
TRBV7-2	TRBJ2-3	CASSLLRLGWSTDTQYF
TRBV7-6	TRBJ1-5	CASSLAPGTGARSNQPQHF
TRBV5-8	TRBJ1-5	CASSFRTGNQPQHF
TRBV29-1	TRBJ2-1	CSVQPRQGYFYNEQFF
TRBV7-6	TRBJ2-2	CASSLGGSFSGELFF
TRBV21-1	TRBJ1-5	CASIPQVRDRHSNQPQHF
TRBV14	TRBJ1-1	CASSQNVITEAFF
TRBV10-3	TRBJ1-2	CAIKEMLGRGGYTF
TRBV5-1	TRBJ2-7	CASSPNPLSGQRNSYEQYF
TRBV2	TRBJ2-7	CASRQVAGGSYEQYF
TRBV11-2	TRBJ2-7	CASSPSFQVSLRGQYF
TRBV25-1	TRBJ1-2	CASRGTEYGYTF
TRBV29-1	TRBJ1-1	CSVEVQGLGEAFF
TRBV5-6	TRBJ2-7	CASSPGQGPYEQYF
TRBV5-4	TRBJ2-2	CASSFVGGGSTGELFF
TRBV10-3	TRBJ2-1	CATWDSSGAYNEQFF
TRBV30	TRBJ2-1	CAWSVRAGGNNEQFF
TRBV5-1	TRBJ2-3	CASSLMAVQDTQYF
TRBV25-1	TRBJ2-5	CASSDGQGVFGTQYF
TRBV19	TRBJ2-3	CASSIAGRISTDTQYF
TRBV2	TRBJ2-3	CASSEGAGGGTDTQYF
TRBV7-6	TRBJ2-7	CASSSLGARQYF
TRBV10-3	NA	CAISSSGSYEQYF
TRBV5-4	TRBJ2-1	CASVTGGRNNEQFF
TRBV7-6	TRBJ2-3	CASSPRTSGGSTDTQYF
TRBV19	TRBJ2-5	CASSIQLAGETQYF
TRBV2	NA	CARGQGNEQYF
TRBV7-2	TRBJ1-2	CASSLDGVYGYTF
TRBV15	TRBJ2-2	CATSTWNTGELFF
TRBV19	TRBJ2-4	CASSIPGDKNIQYF
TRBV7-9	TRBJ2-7	CASSPPWAEQYF
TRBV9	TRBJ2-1	CASSVEEGFHEQFF
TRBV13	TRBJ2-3	CASSYPSSGSTDTQYF
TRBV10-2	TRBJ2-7	CASNLPGASEQYF
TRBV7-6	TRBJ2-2	CASSLAAIWGGRADGELFF
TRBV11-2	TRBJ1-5	CASSRGQGYQPQHF
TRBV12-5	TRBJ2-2	CASGIYTNTGELFF
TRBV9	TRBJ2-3	CASSASGKSSTDTQYF
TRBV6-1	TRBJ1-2	CASSTGQGAYGYTF
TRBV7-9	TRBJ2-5	CASSRGAGAKETQYF
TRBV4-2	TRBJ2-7	CASSDGQGAEQYF
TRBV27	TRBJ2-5	CASSFQQGAETQYF
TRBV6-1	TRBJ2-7	CASTRTAGADEQYF
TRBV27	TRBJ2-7	CASSLYGEQYF
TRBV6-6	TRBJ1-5	CASSYAGGGNQPQHF
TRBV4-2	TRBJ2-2	CASSQDPRLAGGAGELFF
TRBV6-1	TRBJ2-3	CASSVAGEADTQYF
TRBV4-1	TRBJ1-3	CASSLAQGLGNTIYF
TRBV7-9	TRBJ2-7	CASSLVAYEQYF
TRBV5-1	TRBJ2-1	CASSFEALNNEQFF
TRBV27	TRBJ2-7	CASSSRAAGEYF
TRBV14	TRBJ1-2	CASTQNGGVAAYTF
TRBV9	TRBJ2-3	CASSAGPLAGEADTQYF
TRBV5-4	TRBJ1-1	CASSSDTTNTEAFF
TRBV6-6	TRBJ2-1	CASKGGRASEQFF
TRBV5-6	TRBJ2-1	CASSQTSGAFANEQFF
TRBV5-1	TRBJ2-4	CASSFGARGRTQNIQYF
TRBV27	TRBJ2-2	CASNAMGPISGRAVGELFF